This T cell receptor (beta chain) stems from a study of vaccination and CD4 T cells after COVID-19. Study results and limitations: Spike mono-reactivity was shown by 304 of 307 vaccine-specific clones in convalescent patients. No early post-infection timepoints were studied, and convalescent patients studied were relatively few. The rise in median SARS-CoV-2-reactive clonotypes, from approximately 23 to 38, was not significant.

As for treatment: approximately 10-day PBMC culture with coronavirus spike peptide pools or control peptides (ViraFEST assay). Turning to this clonotype: As yet, its antigen is unknown.

Germline V CDR1 and CDR2: MNHNS, SASEGT. The CDR3 extends over 10 amino acids. Oncomine TCR Beta short-read sequencing was applied to DNA from cultured CD4+ T cells. MiXCR, run by TCRdb on the PCR reads, gives a single entry per CDR3 protein. The sample lists some 13,000 distinct CDR3 sequences, approximately 55% occurring once. The receptor comes from a human donor who had recovered from COVID-19. Sequencing input: CD4+ T cells from blood, cultured in vitro. V usage is TRBV6-1 and J usage is TRBJ2-7; 10 bases are a match to TRBD2. In DNA, the CDR3 is TGTGTAAGCGGGGGGGACGAGCAGTACTTC. Protein sequence: CVSGGDEQYF.